The sequence of this T cell receptor beta chain was determined in a study of T cells in women clearing cervical HPV infection (dated 2018 in TCRdb). In terms of the full investigation: Cases were 20 to 25 women with histologically confirmed HPV16-related CIN3 or worse, including a couple of invasive cancers. Controls were around 25 women whose single incident HPV16 infection cleared within 12 months without precancer or cancer developing. Blood from cases was collected at the visit at which the lesion was first identified, whereas blood from controls was collected once infection was no longer detected. For cases, the median interval between lesion detection and blood sampling was around 150 days, with an interquartile range of about 85 to 210 days. Because only a few women had HLA typing data, the possibility that HLA type acted as a confounder could not be ruled out. Nested within Costa Rica's Guanacaste HPV Natural History Study, an exploratory proof-of-principle case-control study compared TCR repertoires across cervical HPV16 outcomes. Cases were matched to controls by age within five years and by the year the sample was collected. Cases had a median age of about 34 years and controls had a median age of around 40, with no significant differences in baseline characteristics. In the parent cohort, some 10,000 women aged 18 or older were enrolled in Guanacaste, Costa Rica, during about 1992 to 1994 and were followed for 7 to 8 years. Five blinded duplicates per group were added as quality controls, so that 60 or so samples were obtained: about 50 participants and 10 replicates.

Using the immunoSEQ assay, multiplex PCR amplified TCR beta CDR3 regions from an average of around 1.2 ug of genomic DNA per sample. To correct primer bias, the assay used a complete synthetic TCR repertoire to set an amplification baseline. Amplicons were sequenced on the Illumina platform. As for the original processing: Sequences were error-corrected by clustering with frequency ratios and a modified nearest-neighbor algorithm, then analyzed in the immunoSEQ Analyzer with IMGT gene definitions. At each rarefaction depth, TCR richness and evenness were averaged over 20 rarefaction repeats, and samples with fewer sequences than the depth were excluded. Relative abundances of V, D and J genes were compared between groups using Wilcoxon rank sum tests, with FDR correction applied. For the blinded duplicates, the intraclass correlation was around 95% for TCR richness and averaged 76.4% across roughly 65 gene segments. TCRdb retrieved this table from immuneACCESS and kept in-frame rearrangements only. Not all clones are present; in checked studies, unresolved V genes account for under half, and no reason is known for the remainder. V, J and clone size are those of that table, while D and trimming were read from the DNA. For this sample, the table gives around 41,000 clones. Of the sample, about 8% falls within the top ten clones.

Every participant had a single incident cervical HPV16 infection, and women with prevalent HPV16 infections were excluded. Cervical HPV DNA was detected by MY09/MY11 PCR and genotyped by dot-blot hybridization. Approximately 15 mL of heparinized blood were centrifuged, and the buffy coat was aliquoted, frozen at -30°C, then stored at -80°C. Genomic DNA was extracted from buffy coat specimens using QIAGEN kits. The study at large found these results: Significantly higher TCR repertoire richness was observed in CIN3+ cases than in controls across sequencing depths, whereas no difference in evenness was found. Whether associations preceded infection or resulted from infection could not be shown with the cross-sectional design, and effector/memory subsets and HPV-specific T cells were not isolated. Random forest classifiers that combined richness and V gene abundances separated cases from controls with an estimated AUC of around 0.83. Because T-cell numbers per sample were unknown, differences in richness could reflect varying T-cell content rather than repertoire biology. Lower TRBV6-7 relative abundance was observed in cases than in controls (roughly 0.11% versus 0.16%; Bonferroni P = 0.0008).

Remarks on this clone: This clone's antigen is unknown. The CDR3 is cut off 3 residues early in the read; its end comes from the germline J gene.

Per the germline V gene, SGHRS is the CDR1 and YFSETQ is the CDR2. Including the terminal cysteine and phenylalanine, the CDR3 comprises 15 residues. The 36 bases shown cover part of the CDR3, and their frame starts at base 1. Trimming removed 5 bases from V and 7 bases from J; the gene matches leave 9 bases unexplained. This chain is built from TRBV5-1 and TRBJ2-2; 9 central nucleotides agree with TRBD2. Sequenced input: blood buffy coat. The TCR was taken from a woman aged 18 to 75 with a cervical HPV16 infection that either progressed to CIN3+ or cleared (not recorded which). The CDR3 bases that were read are TGCGCCAGCAGTCCTGCTAGCGGGGCCGGCGGGGAG. It translates to CASSPASGAGGE. The full CDR3 protein reads CASSPASGAGGELFF. Here the CDR3 is joined to the reference TRBV5-1 and TRBJ2-2 genes, and the full variable domain is: KAGVTQTPRYLIKTRGQQVTLSCSPISGHRSVSWYQQTPGQGLQFLFEYFSETQRNKGNFPGRFSGRQFSNSRSEMNVSTLELGDSALYLCASSPASGAGGELFFGEGSRLTVL.